These 22 T cell receptor beta chains originate from one sample sequenced in a study of T cell changes during pregnancy in multiple sclerosis. Generated by immunoSEQ multiplex PCR, the TCRdb table keeps only in-frame clones and is missing some. The repertoire consists of about 28,000 clones, with around 90% occurring once and the leading ten covering roughly 0.6%. The sample in question was CD4+ T cells from peripheral blood mononuclear cells, obtained in the first trimester of pregnancy. These receptors were obtained from a female donor in good health, enrolled as a control in a pregnancy study.

In its sample, this clone was seen once. This rearrangement joins TRBV11-3 to TRBJ2-2, with D possibly TRBD2 on 6 matching bases. This CDR3 region has 14 residues. Germline loops: CDR1 SGHNT, CDR2 YENEEA. The V end lost 2 bases, the J end lost 6 bases, and 10 bases lay between the germline ends. CDR3 nucleotides: TGTGCCAGCAGCTTACTTTCGGGGGCCGGGGAGCTGTTTTTT. This sequence encodes CASSLLSGAGELFF. The entire variable domain, with the rest obtained from reference TRBV11-3 and TRBJ2-2, is as follows: EAGVVQSPRYKIIEKKQPVAFWCNPISGHNTLYWYLQNLGQGPELLIRYENEEAVDDSQLPKDRFSAERLKGVDSTLKIQPAELGDSAVYLCASSLLSGAGELFFGEGSRLTVL.

This clone was detected only once. The chain uses TRBV19 and TRBJ2-1, with D uncertain. Trimming cost V 3 bases and J 0 bases, with 9 bases left between them. The CDR3 contains 15 residues. Germline lookup yields CDR1 LNHDA and CDR2 SQIVND (reference sequence). The CDR3 DNA is TGTGCCAGTAGTATTTCCGCTAGCTCCTACAATGAGCAGTTCTTC. It codes for CASSISASSYNEQFF. Combining the CDR3 with reference TRBV19 and TRBJ2-1 gives the whole variable domain DGGITQSPKYLFRKEGQNVTLSCEQNLNHDAMYWYRQDPGQGLRLIYYSQIVNDFQKGDIAEGYSVSREKKESFPLTVTSAQKNPTAFYLCASSISASSYNEQFFGPGTRLTVL.

The chain carries TRBV7-2 and TRBJ2-5; 10 bases are shared with TRBD2. The CDR3 totals 14 residues. V trimming: 1 base; J trimming: 4 bases; junction bases outside the gene matches: 0. Germline CDR1 reads SGHTA; CDR2 reads FQGNSA. Here the CDR3 reads CASSLGTSGETQYF. CDR3 in DNA: TGTGCCAGCAGCTTAGGGACTAGCGGAGAGACCCAGTACTTC.

This rearrangement joins TRBV28 to TRBJ2-2; 7 nucleotides line up with TRBD1. Germline-derived CDR1 and CDR2 are MDHEN and SYDVKM. CDR3 length: 15 residues. J lost 4 bases, V lost 6 bases, and 8 bases had no gene match. DNA of the CDR3: TGTGCCAGCAGAATACAGGGGCCCACCACCGGGGAGCTGTTTTTT. It yields the protein CASRIQGPTTGELFF.

The chain couples TRBV6-1 to TRBJ2-4, with TRBD1 as a possible D gene (6 bases). Germline CDR1 and CDR2: MNHNS and SASEGT. V lost 0 bases, J lost 3 bases, and 6 bases lay in between. CDR3 length equals 14 residues. CDR3 protein: CASSEAGGKNIQYF. DNA of the CDR3: TGTGCCAGCAGTGAAGCAGGGGGCAAAAACATTCAGTACTTC.

This clone was seen only once. This sequence joins TRBV2 and TRBJ2-5; 7 bases are shared with TRBD2. The germline CDR1 and CDR2 sequences are SNHLY and FYNNEI. Trimming at V came to 8 bases and at J to 7 bases, leaving 10 bases not matched to a gene. The CDR3 consists of 13 residues. CDR3 region: CASGGGALGTQYF. The DNA for the CDR3 is TGTGCCAGCGGGGGGGGAGCCTTGGGGACCCAGTACTTC.

In this sample, this clone turned up once. CDR3 loop: CASSPRPGYEQYF. CDR3 DNA sequence: TGTGCCAGCAGCCCCCGCCCAGGCTACGAGCAGTACTTC. V usage is TRBV7-6 and J usage is TRBJ2-7; D not resolved. V gave up 5 bases and J gave up 3 bases, with 11 bases separating them. Germline values: CDR1 SGHVS, CDR2 FNYEAQ. This CDR3 region has 13 residues.

This clone has only one observation. The V gene is TRBV29-1, the J gene TRBJ2-1; 9 bases are a match to TRBD2. The length of the CDR3 is 18 residues. Per the germline V gene, CDR1 is SQVTM and CDR2 is ANQGSEA. The trim removed 4 bases at V and 9 bases at J, leaving 22 bases unmatched. The CDR3 sequence is CSVVRVGSGRFRVAEQFF. The CDR3, as DNA: TGCAGCGTTGTAAGGGTAGGTAGCGGGAGATTCAGGGTCGCTGAGCAGTTCTTC.

This chain connects TRBV18 to TRBJ2-1; D gene ambiguous. Between the trimmed V and J ends, which lost 4 bases and 5 bases, there was a span of 9 bases. Germline values: CDR1 KGHSH, CDR2 LQKENI. The CDR3 is made up of 13 amino acids. The CDR3 region is CASSLLLNNEQFF. In nucleotides, the CDR3 is TGTGCCAGCTCACTACTCTTAAACAATGAGCAGTTCTTC.

The genes are TRBV5-4 and TRBJ1-2, with 9 positions matching TRBD1. V gave up 4 bases and J gave up 4 bases; unmatched junction bases: 5. Germline CDR1 SGHNT, CDR2 YYREEE (reference sequence). The length of the CDR3 is 14 residues. The chain's CDR3 is CASSTTGGGYGYTF. CDR3 DNA: TGTGCCAGCAGCACGACAGGGGGTGGCTATGGCTACACCTTC.

This clone came up a few times. J is TRBJ2-5 and V is TRBV29-1, with 7 bases fitting TRBD1. CDR1 SQVTM and CDR2 ANQGSEA come from the germline V gene. Germline trimming cut 2 bases from V and 1 base from J; bases unmatched to any gene: 1. This CDR3 has 13 amino acids. The CDR3 is CSVEWDSQETQYF. CDR3 bases: TGCAGCGTTGAATGGGACAGCCAAGAGACCCAGTACTTC.

The genes are TRBV9 and TRBJ2-3; D call uncertain. V was pared by 0 bases and J by 6 bases, with 8 bases between. Germline V gives CDR1 SGDLS, CDR2 YYNGEE. The CDR3 length is 13 residues. CDR3 bases: TGTGCCAGCAGCGTAGTGGTGGAGGATACGCAGTATTTT. Translation: CASSVVVEDTQYF.

This clone came up a few times. The J gene is TRBJ1-1, the V gene TRBV19; weak D call: TRBD1 (6 bases). The V gene's germline CDR1 is LNHDA and CDR2 SQIVND (reference sequence). The germline V and J ends were trimmed by 8 bases and 0 bases, with 19 bases remaining between them. The CDR3 covers 16 residues. CDR3 sequence reads: CASQYAGTPLNTEAFF. Written as DNA, the CDR3 is TGTGCCAGTCAATACGCCGGGACACCCCTGAACACTGAAGCTTTCTTT. The variable domain in full, completed from reference TRBV19 and TRBJ1-1, reads DGGITQSPKYLFRKEGQNVTLSCEQNLNHDAMYWYRQDPGQGLRLIYYSQIVNDFQKGDIAEGYSVSREKKESFPLTVTSAQKNPTAFYLCASQYAGTPLNTEAFFGQGTRLTVV.

The chain carries TRBV7-3 and TRBJ2-5; 8 bases fit TRBD2. The CDR3 is made up of 15 amino acids. From germline, CDR1 is SGHTA and CDR2 FQGTGA. The V gene end was trimmed by 8 bases and the J gene end by 3 bases; junction bases not matched to a gene: 11. The CDR3 DNA sequence: TGTGCCAGCGGGCTAGCGGGCTGGAGGGAAGAGACCCAGTACTTC. Amino acid sequence: CASGLAGWREETQYF.

V is TRBV28 and J is TRBJ2-2; possibly TRBD1 or TRBD2 for D (6 bases each). Trimming took off 10 bases at V and 5 bases at J, with 11 bases between the two ends. The CDR3 is 12 residues long. CDR1 is MDHEN, CDR2 SYDVKM, per germline. Here the CDR3 DNA reads TGTGCCAACAGGGCGGGAACCGGGGAGCTGTTTTTT. Protein: CANRAGTGELFF.

This chain uses TRBV6-1 with TRBJ2-5; 8 bases fit TRBD1. J was trimmed by 7 bases and V by 4 bases; bases with no gene match: 11. Germline V lookup: CDR1 MNHNS, CDR2 SASEGT. This CDR3 spans 15 amino acids. The CDR3 coding sequence is TGTGCCAGCAGTGGACAGACAGGGGCCCCCGGGACCCAGTACTTC. Translating gives CASSGQTGAPGTQYF.

This clone was seen only once. The chain joins TRBV6-1 to TRBJ1-5, with D hard to call. The ends were cut back, 6 bases at V and 7 bases at J, with 13 bases in the middle. This CDR3 contains 13 residues. Germline V gene data show CDR1 as MNHNS and CDR2 as SASEGT. In DNA form, the CDR3 reads TGTGCCAGCAGCCTTGAAGAGGGCCAGCCCCAGCATTTT. Its translation is CASSLEEGQPQHF.

The gene calls are TRBV7-2 and TRBJ1-3; the match to TRBD1 covers 8 bases. This CDR3 is 15 amino acids long. Germline V lookup: CDR1 SGHTA, CDR2 FQGNSA. V dropped 3 bases and J dropped 0; count of bases not matched to a gene: 1. CDR3 nucleotides: TGTGCCAGCAGCTTTACAGGGGGCTCTGGAAACACCATATATTTT. Protein sequence: CASSFTGGSGNTIYF.

This sequence joins TRBV5-4 and TRBJ2-5; TRBD2 aligns across 8 bases. V lost 5 bases and J lost 1; bases outside the gene matches: 10. This CDR3 has 16 residues. Per the germline V gene, CDR1 is SGHNT and CDR2 is YYREEE (reference sequence). CDR3 amino acids: CASSPVAGRGQETQYF. The DNA of the CDR3 is TGTGCCAGCAGTCCGGTAGCGGGGAGGGGCCAAGAGACCCAGTACTTC.

In its sample, this clone was seen a few times. The genes are TRBV25-1 and TRBJ2-1, with D tentatively TRBD1 (5 bases). The germline V gene encodes CDR1 MGHDK and CDR2 SYGVNS. The CDR3 is made up of 15 amino acids. Between the trimmed V and J ends, which lost 4 bases and 3 bases, there was a span of 13 bases. The CDR3 is CASSGDIQVYNEQFF. CDR3 nucleotide sequence: TGTGCCAGCAGTGGGGATATACAGGTCTACAATGAGCAGTTCTTC. Filled out from reference TRBV25-1 and TRBJ2-1, the complete variable domain reads EADIYQTPRYLVIGTGKKITLECSQTMGHDKMYWYQQDPGMELHLIHYSYGVNSTEKGDLSSESTVSRIRTEHFPLTLESARPSHTSQYLCASSGDIQVYNEQFFGPGTRLTVL.

The chain carries TRBV4-2 and TRBJ1-5, with 9 bases aligning to TRBD1. The CDR3 totals 15 residues. The ends lost 4 bases at V and 1 base at J; junction bases unmatched: 2. Germline CDR1 LGHNA, CDR2 YNFKEQ. This CDR3 reads CASSRTGDSNQPQHF. The CDR3 nucleotides read TGTGCCAGCAGCCGGACAGGGGACAGCAATCAGCCCCAGCATTTT.

The chain employs TRBV5-1 and TRBJ2-1, with D unclear. Germline assignment: CDR1 SGHRS and CDR2 YFSETQ. Deletions cut 1 base from V and 10 bases from J, with 12 bases between. The CDR3 consists of 13 residues. The CDR3: CASSLQLTNEQFF. The CDR3 nucleotides are TGCGCCAGCAGCTTGCAGTTAACCAACGAGCAGTTCTTC.